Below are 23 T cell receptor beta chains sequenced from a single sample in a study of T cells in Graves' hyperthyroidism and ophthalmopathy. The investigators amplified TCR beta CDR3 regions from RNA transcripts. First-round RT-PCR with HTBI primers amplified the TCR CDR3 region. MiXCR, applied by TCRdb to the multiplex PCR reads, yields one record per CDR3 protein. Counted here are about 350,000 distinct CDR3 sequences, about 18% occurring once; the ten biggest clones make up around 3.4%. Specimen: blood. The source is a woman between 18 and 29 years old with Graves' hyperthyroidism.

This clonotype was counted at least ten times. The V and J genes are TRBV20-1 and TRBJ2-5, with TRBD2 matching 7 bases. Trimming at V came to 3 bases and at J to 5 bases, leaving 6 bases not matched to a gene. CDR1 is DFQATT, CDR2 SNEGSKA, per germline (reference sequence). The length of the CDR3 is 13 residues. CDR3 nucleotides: TGCAGTGCTAGGGGCAGCGGGGTGGAGACCCAGTACTTC. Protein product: CSARGSGVETQYF.

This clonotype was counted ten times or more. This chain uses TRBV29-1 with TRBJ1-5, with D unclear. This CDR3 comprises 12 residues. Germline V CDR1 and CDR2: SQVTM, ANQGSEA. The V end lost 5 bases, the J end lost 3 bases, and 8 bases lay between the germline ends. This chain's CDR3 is CSVRQHNQPQHF. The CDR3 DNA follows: TGCAGCGTTAGGCAGCACAATCAGCCCCAGCATTTT.

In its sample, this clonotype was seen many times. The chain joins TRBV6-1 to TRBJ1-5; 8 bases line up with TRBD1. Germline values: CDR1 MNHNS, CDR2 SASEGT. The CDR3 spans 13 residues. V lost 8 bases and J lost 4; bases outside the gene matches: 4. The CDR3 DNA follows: TGTGCCAGCGGACAGGGAGCTAATCAGCCCCAGCATTTT. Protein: CASGQGANQPQHF.

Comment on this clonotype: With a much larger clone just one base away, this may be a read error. The DNA for the CDR3 is TGTGCCAGCCTAGCTCAGGGTTCCTACGAGCAGTACTTC. Translation: CASLAQGSYEQYF. The rearrangement joins TRBV2 to TRBJ2-7, with D possibly called TRBD1 or TRBD2 (5 bases each). The V end lost 8 bases, the J end lost 1 base, and 12 bases lay between the germline ends. Germline CDR1 and CDR2: SNHLY and FYNNEI. This CDR3 contains 13 residues.

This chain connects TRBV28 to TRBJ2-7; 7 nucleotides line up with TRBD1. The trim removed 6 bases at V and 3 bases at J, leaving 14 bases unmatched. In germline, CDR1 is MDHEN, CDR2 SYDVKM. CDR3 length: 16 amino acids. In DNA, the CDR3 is TGTGCCAGCAGAGTCGATGGGACAGCCTCCCGCTACGAGCAGTACTTC. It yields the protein CASRVDGTASRYEQYF.

The CDR3 sequence: CASSQYIRQGYTEAFF. The CDR3 DNA follows: TGCGCCAGCAGCCAATATATACGACAGGGTTACACTGAAGCTTTCTTT. V and J are TRBV4-1 and TRBJ1-1; 7 nucleotides match TRBD1. CDR3 length: 16 amino acids. The trim removed 2 bases at V and 3 bases at J, leaving 9 bases unmatched. The germline gives CDR1 MGHRA, CDR2 YSYEKL.

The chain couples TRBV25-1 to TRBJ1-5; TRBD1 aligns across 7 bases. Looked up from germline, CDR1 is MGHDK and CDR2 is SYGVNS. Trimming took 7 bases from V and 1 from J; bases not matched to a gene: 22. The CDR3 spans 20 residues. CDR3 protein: CASTSGLLTGASLSNQPQHF. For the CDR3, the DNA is TGTGCCAGCACCTCTGGGTTATTAACAGGGGCAAGCCTAAGCAATCAGCCCCAGCATTTT.

The chain's CDR3 is CARGQGIGTGELFF. CDR3 nucleotide sequence: TGTGCCAGGGGACAGGGGATTGGCACCGGGGAGCTGTTTTTT. This chain joins TRBV2 and TRBJ2-2; 10 bases are shared with TRBD1. The germline V gene has CDR1 SNHLY and CDR2 FYNNEI. This CDR3 has 14 amino acids. The V and J ends lost 9 bases and 4 bases, in that order; junction bases with no gene match: 5.

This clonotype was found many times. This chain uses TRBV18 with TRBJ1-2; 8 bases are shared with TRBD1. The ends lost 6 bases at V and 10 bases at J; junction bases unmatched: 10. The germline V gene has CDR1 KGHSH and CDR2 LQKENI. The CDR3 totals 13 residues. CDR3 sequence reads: CASSPRQGIDYTF. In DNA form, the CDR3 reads TGTGCCAGCTCGCCTCGACAGGGGATTGACTACACCTTC.

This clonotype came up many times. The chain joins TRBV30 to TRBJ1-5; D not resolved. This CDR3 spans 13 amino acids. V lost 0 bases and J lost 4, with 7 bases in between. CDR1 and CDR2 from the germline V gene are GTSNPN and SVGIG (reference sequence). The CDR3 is CAWSVAQNQPQHF. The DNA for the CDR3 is TGTGCCTGGAGTGTAGCACAGAATCAGCCCCAGCATTTT.

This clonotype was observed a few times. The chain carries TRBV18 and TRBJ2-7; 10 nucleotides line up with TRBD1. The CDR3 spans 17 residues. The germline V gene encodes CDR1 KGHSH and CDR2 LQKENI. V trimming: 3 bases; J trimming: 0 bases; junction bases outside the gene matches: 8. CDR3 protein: CASSPVPWTGGSYEQYF. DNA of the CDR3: TGTGCCAGCTCACCGGTTCCGTGGACAGGGGGCTCCTACGAGCAGTACTTC.

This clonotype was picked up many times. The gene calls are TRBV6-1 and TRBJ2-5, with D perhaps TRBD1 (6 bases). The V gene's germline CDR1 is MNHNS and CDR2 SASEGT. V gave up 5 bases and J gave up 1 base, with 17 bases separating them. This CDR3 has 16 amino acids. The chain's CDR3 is CASSSLVGAVQETQYF. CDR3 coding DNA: TGTGCCAGCAGTAGTCTAGTGGGGGCCGTCCAAGAGACCCAGTACTTC.

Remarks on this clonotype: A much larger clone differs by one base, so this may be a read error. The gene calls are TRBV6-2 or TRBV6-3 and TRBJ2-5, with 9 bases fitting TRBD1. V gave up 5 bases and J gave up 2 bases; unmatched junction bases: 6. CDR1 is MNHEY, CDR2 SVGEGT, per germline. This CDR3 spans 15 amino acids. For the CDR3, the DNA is TGTGCCAGCAGTCACTTAGGGACAGGGCAAGAGACCCAGTACTTC. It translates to CASSHLGTGQETQYF.

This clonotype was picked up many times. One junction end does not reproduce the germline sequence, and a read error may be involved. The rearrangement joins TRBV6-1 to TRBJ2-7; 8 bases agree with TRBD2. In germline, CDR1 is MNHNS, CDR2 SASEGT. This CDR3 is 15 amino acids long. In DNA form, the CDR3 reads TGTGCCAGCAGTGAAGCGCGGGGGGCCTCCTCCGAGCAGTACTTC. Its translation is CASSEARGASSEQYF.

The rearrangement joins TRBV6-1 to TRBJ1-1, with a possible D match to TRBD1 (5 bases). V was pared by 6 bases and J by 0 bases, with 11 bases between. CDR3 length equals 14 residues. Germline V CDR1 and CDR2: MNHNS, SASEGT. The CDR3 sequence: CASRRQLVNTEAFF. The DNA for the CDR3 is TGTGCCAGCAGACGACAGCTCGTGAACACTGAAGCTTTCTTT.

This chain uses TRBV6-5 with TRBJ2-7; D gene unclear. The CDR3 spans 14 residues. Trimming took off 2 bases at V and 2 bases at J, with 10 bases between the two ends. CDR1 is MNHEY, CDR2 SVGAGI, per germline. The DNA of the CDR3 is TGTGCCAGCAGTTACGGACCCCAGGCCTACGAGCAGTACTTC. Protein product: CASSYGPQAYEQYF.

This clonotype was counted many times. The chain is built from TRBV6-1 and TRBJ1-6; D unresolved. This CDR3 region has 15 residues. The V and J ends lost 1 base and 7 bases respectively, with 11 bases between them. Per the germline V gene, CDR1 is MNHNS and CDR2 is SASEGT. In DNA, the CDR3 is TGTGCCAGCAGTGAAGGGGCAGGTTGGAATTCACCCCTCCACTTT. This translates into CASSEGAGWNSPLHF.

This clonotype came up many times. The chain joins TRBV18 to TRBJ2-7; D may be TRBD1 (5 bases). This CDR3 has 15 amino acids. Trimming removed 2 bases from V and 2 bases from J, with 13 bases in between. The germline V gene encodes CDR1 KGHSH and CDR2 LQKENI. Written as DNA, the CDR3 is TGTGCCAGCTCACCAACCCGTAGACAGACCTACGAGCAGTACTTC. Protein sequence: CASSPTRRQTYEQYF.

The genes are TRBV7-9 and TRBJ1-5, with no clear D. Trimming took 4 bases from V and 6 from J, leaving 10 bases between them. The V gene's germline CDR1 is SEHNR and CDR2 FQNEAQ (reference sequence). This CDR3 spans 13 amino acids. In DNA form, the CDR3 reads TGTGCCAGCAGCTCAGAGTCGGGTCAGCCCCAGCATTTT. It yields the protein CASSSESGQPQHF.

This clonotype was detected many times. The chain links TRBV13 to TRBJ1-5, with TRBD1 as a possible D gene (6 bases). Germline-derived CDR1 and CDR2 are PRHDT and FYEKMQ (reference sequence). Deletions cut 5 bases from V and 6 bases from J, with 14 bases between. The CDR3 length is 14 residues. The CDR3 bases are TGTGCCAGCAGCATTACAGGGAGCGGTCAGCCCCAGCATTTT. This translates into CASSITGSGQPQHF.

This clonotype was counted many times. CDR3: CASSLGGGIYYEQYF. The DNA for the CDR3 is TGTGCCAGCAGTTTAGGGGGCGGGATTTACTACGAGCAGTACTTC. This chain connects TRBV12-3 or TRBV12-4 to TRBJ2-7; D may be TRBD2 (6 bases). Trimming left V 1 base short and J 3 bases short, with 13 bases between. The CDR3 is 15 residues long.

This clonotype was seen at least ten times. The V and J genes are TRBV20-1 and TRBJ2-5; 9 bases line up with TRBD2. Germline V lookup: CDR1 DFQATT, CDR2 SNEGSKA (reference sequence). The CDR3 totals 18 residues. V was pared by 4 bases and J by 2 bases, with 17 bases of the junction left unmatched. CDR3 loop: CSAKGWAGGPKQQETQYF. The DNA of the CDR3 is TGCAGTGCTAAAGGATGGGCGGGGGGGCCTAAACAGCAAGAGACCCAGTACTTC.

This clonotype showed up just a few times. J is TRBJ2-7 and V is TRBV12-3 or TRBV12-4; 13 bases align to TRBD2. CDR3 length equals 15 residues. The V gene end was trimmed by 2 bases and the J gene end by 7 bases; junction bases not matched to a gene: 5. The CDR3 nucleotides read TGTGCCAGCAGTTTACGACTAGCGGGGGGTTATGAGCAGTACTTC. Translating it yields CASSLRLAGGYEQYF.